This T cell receptor (beta chain) is from a study of cytomegalovirus exposure and HLA in healthy donors. Whole-study results and caveats: Among TCR beta chains, those listed as cytomegalovirus-associated numbered roughly 150.

Regarding this clone: Antigen unknown.

Repertoires were generated with immunoSEQ multiplex PCR, while TCRdb's copy carries only in-frame clones and drops some. The repertoire holds over 50,000 clones, with 95% to 97% as singletons. V gave up 4 bases and J gave up 4 bases, with 10 bases separating them. CDR1 is LGHNA, CDR2 YSLEER, per germline. The CDR3 extends over 13 amino acids. The receptor comes from a woman aged 18-35 years in good health and CMV-seronegative. This rearrangement joins TRBV4-3 to TRBJ2-5, with D maybe TRBD1 (6 bases). Input material: PBMCs. CDR3 DNA sequence: TGCGCCAGCAGCCCTCAAGGGGGAGAGACCCAGTACTTC. As protein: CASSPQGGETQYF.